This T cell receptor beta chain stems from a study of shared clonotypes between healthy human individuals. Per the germline V gene, CDR1 is GTSNPN and CDR2 is SVGIG (reference sequence). After removal of 1 base from V and 2 bases from J, the junction contained 2 bases not matched to a gene. The CDR3 covers 14 residues. Original handling: Owing to the provision of junction-only sequences devoid of quality scores by immunoSEQ, filtering differed. Produced via immunoSEQ multiplex PCR; TCRdb's table is partial and in-frame only. That table gives V, J and clone size, and the DNA gave D and trimming. Of about 690,000 clones listed, 90% were seen once; the top ten hold approximately 35%.

What was sequenced was memory CD8+ T cells from PBMCs. Subset here: CD45RO+ cells pooled with CCR7-negative TemRA cells. This sequence joins TRBV30 and TRBJ1-5, with 7 bases aligning to TRBD1. The TCR sequence derives from a young man in good health. Some clones in this sample may be carry-over from other donors' samples. For the CDR3, the DNA is TGTGCCTGGAGTGGCGGGACAGGCAATCAGCCCCAGCATTTT. As protein: CAWSGGTGNQPQHF.